These 21 T cell receptor beta chains share one sample of origin, sequenced in a study of blood T cell repertoires in COVID-19. The data were produced by immunoSEQ multiplex PCR, yet TCRdb's version contains in-frame clones alone and is incomplete. The repertoire consists of more than 300,000 clones, with around 86% occurring once and the leading ten covering 1.5% to 2%. Sequenced: peripheral blood. Receptor source: a woman aged 45-60 years with acute or convalescent COVID-19.

This clone was seen a single time. One end of the junction varies from germline; a read error may be responsible. The rearrangement joins TRBV7-7 to TRBJ1-5, with 9 bases fitting TRBD1. In germline, CDR1 is SSHAT, CDR2 FNYEAQ (reference sequence). The CDR3 extends over 17 amino acids. The CDR3 reads CASSCLAGQGQNQPQHF. The CDR3, as DNA: TGTGCTAGCAGCTGTTTAGCGGGACAGGGTCAAAATCAGCCCCAGCATTTT.

The chain recombines TRBV7-6 with TRBJ2-5, with 11 bases identical to TRBD1. Germline V CDR1 and CDR2: SGHVS, FNYEAQ. V was pared by 7 bases and J by 5 bases, with 12 bases of the junction left unmatched. The CDR3 sequence is 16 residues long. CDR3 loop: CASTLRDRGGRETQYF. Written as DNA, the CDR3 is TGTGCCAGCACCCTACGGGACAGGGGGGGAAGGGAGACCCAGTACTTC. Variable domain in full (rest from reference TRBV7-6 and TRBJ2-5): GAGVSQSPRYKVTKRGQDVALRCDPISGHVSLYWYRQALGQGPEFLTYFNYEAQQDKSGLPNDRFSAERPEGSISTLTIQRTEQRDSAMYRCASTLRDRGGRETQYFGPGTRLLVL.

This chain joins TRBV19 and TRBJ1-2; 8 positions match TRBD1. Germline CDR1 and CDR2: LNHDA and SQIVND (reference sequence). CDR3 length: 15 amino acids. The V and J ends lost 5 bases and 4 bases, in that order; junction bases with no gene match: 9. For the CDR3, the DNA is TGTGCCAGTAGTGACCTACAGGGGGTGGTCTATGGCTACACCTTC. This gives the protein CASSDLQGVVYGYTF.

This clone has a handful of counts. This rearrangement joins TRBV28 to TRBJ1-3; TRBD1 matches 8 bases. J was trimmed by 2 bases and V by 6 bases; bases with no gene match: 12. CDR1 and CDR2 (germline): MDHEN, SYDVKM. This CDR3 is built from 17 residues. The CDR3 DNA sequence: TGTGCCAGCAGCAATGGACAGGGACGAACTGCTGGAAACACCATATATTTT. This gives the protein CASSNGQGRTAGNTIYF. The full variable domain, with the rest looked up from reference TRBV28 and TRBJ1-3, is DVKVTQSSRYLVKRTGEKVFLECVQDMDHENMFWYRQDPGLGLRLIYFSYDVKMKEKGDIPEGYSVSREKKERFSLILESASTNQTSMYLCASSNGQGRTAGNTIYFGEGSWLTVV.

The chain uses TRBV3-1 (or the pseudogene TRBV3-2) and TRBJ2-3; D gene unclear. The V gene's germline CDR1 is LGHDT and CDR2 YNNKEL (reference sequence). This CDR3 comprises 15 residues. Trimming cost V 0 bases and J 5 bases, with 12 bases left between them. CDR3 sequence reads: CASSQDPLRRDTQYF. CDR3 nucleotides: TGTGCCAGCAGCCAAGACCCCCTCAGAAGAGATACGCAGTATTTT.

V usage is TRBV4-1 and J usage is TRBJ1-1; unclear D gene. Germline V gives CDR1 MGHRA, CDR2 YSYEKL. V was cut by 0 bases and J by 6 bases, with 8 bases left in between. The CDR3 extends over 13 amino acids. CDR3 DNA: TGCGCCAGCAGCCAAGAAACTGAATCTGAAGCTTTCTTT. This codes for CASSQETESEAFF.

The V and J genes are TRBV28 and TRBJ2-2, with a tentative D call TRBD1 (6 bases). The CDR3 covers 14 residues. Between the trimmed V and J ends, which lost 5 bases and 7 bases, there was a span of 14 bases. CDR1 is MDHEN, CDR2 SYDVKM, per germline. The CDR3: CASSPRPRGGELFF. The CDR3 DNA reads TGTGCCAGCAGTCCGAGGCCCAGGGGCGGGGAGCTGTTTTTT.

This clone was picked up a small number of times. The chain employs TRBV5-4 and TRBJ1-2, with TRBD1 identical over 8 bases. V was pared by 6 bases and J by 2 bases, with 6 bases of the junction left unmatched. The CDR3 spans 14 residues. Looked up from germline, CDR1 is SGHNT and CDR2 is YYREEE (reference sequence). The CDR3 is CASTWTGLNYGYTF. For the CDR3, the DNA is TGTGCCAGCACCTGGACAGGGCTAAACTATGGCTACACCTTC.

The V and J genes are TRBV7-2 and TRBJ2-7; tentative D call: TRBD2 (6 bases). Germline CDR1 reads SGHTA; CDR2 reads FQGNSA. V was trimmed by 3 bases and J by 6 bases, leaving 15 bases between them. CDR3 length equals 14 residues. The CDR3 region is CASSFLNREIEQYF. The CDR3 DNA follows: TGTGCCAGCAGCTTCTTAAACCGGGAGATCGAGCAGTACTTC.

This chain links TRBV10-3 with TRBJ2-5; D perhaps matches TRBD1 (5 bases). Trimming took 3 bases from V and 5 from J, leaving 19 bases between them. The CDR3 spans 16 residues. Looked up from germline, CDR1 is ENHRY and CDR2 is SYGVKD. Here the CDR3 DNA reads TGTGCCATCAGTGACCCTGAGACAGTGGGTCAGGAGACCCAGTACTTC. It yields the protein CAISDPETVGQETQYF.

The chain has TRBV27 and TRBJ1-2; D is possibly TRBD1 (5 bases). The CDR3 spans 13 residues. Looked up from germline, CDR1 is MNHEY and CDR2 is SMNVEV (reference sequence). V was shortened by 8 bases and J by 8 bases, with 18 bases between the two germline ends. DNA of the CDR3: TGTGCCAGCCGCCCCGTCCGGGGGGTCGGCTACACCTTC. It codes for CASRPVRGVGYTF.

The chain links TRBV18 to TRBJ2-3, with 10 bases aligning to TRBD2. Germline V gene data show CDR1 as KGHSH and CDR2 as LQKENI. The CDR3 is made up of 16 amino acids. The junction had 8 bases not matched to a gene; V was cut back by 2 bases and J by 6 bases. CDR3 residues: CASSPTLAGISDTQYF. CDR3 DNA: TGTGCCAGCTCACCAACACTAGCGGGAATCTCCGATACGCAGTATTTT.

The chain has TRBV25-1 and TRBJ1-2, with 7 bases lining up with TRBD1. Germline V gene data show CDR1 as MGHDK and CDR2 as SYGVNS. The CDR3 has 14 residues. V dropped 5 bases and J dropped 4; count of bases not matched to a gene: 7. CDR3 sequence (DNA): TGTGCCAGCAGTCGTAGGGGGCCCCCCTATGGCTACACCTTC. Translation gives CASSRRGPPYGYTF.

This clone was observed a single time. The chain recombines TRBV7-2 with TRBJ2-2, with D uncertain. Trimming took off 5 bases at V and 2 bases at J, with 6 bases between the two ends. CDR1 SGHTA and CDR2 FQGNSA come from the germline V gene. The CDR3 is 13 residues long. The CDR3 is CASSDFNTGELFF. CDR3 sequence (DNA): TGTGCCAGCAGCGACTTCAACACCGGGGAGCTGTTTTTT.

The V call is TRBV6-5, the J call TRBJ2-7; TRBD1 matches 7 bases. This CDR3 spans 15 amino acids. CDR1 is MNHEY, CDR2 SVGAGI, per germline. The junction had 10 bases not matched to a gene; V was cut back by 6 bases and J by 2 bases. The CDR3: CASSQVPGGTYEQYF. In nucleotides, the CDR3 is TGTGCCAGCAGCCAAGTCCCAGGGGGTACCTACGAGCAGTACTTC.

This sequence joins TRBV6-5 and TRBJ1-2, with D tentatively TRBD1 (5 bases). In germline, CDR1 is MNHEY, CDR2 SVGAGI. The CDR3 extends over 13 amino acids. Trimming cost V 9 bases and J 3 bases, with 14 bases left between them. The CDR3 DNA is TGTGCCAGTGCCCCGGACACCGACTATGGCTACACCTTC. Protein product: CASAPDTDYGYTF.

The gene calls are TRBV13 and TRBJ2-1; 11 positions match TRBD2. The length of the CDR3 is 15 residues. Per germline, CDR1 PRHDT and CDR2 FYEKMQ (reference sequence). J lost 7 bases, V lost 3 bases, and 5 bases had no gene match. CDR3 sequence: CASSFRLAGINEQFF. CDR3 in DNA: TGTGCCAGCAGCTTCAGACTAGCGGGGATTAATGAGCAGTTCTTC. The variable domain in full, with the rest retrieved from reference TRBV13 and TRBJ2-1, is AAGVIQSPRHLIKEKRETATLKCYPIPRHDTVYWYQQGPGQDPQFLISFYEKMQSDKGSIPDRFSAQQFSDYHSELNMSSLELGDSALYFCASSFRLAGINEQFFGPGTRLTVL.

The V call is TRBV12-5, the J call TRBJ1-2; D is unclear. CDR3 length: 12 residues. The germline V and J ends were trimmed by 4 bases and 8 bases, with 11 bases remaining between them. Germline V gene sequence: CDR1 LGHNT, CDR2 FRNRAP. CDR3 DNA sequence: TGTGCTAGTGGTTCCTCCGGGGTCGGCTACACCTTC. Protein sequence: CASGSSGVGYTF.

This sequence joins TRBV7-2 and TRBJ1-5, with D uncertain. CDR1 is SGHTA and CDR2 is FQGNSA in the germline V gene. V dropped 1 base and J dropped 9 bases, with 13 bases sitting between them. This CDR3 comprises 14 residues. The CDR3 region has the DNA TGTGCCAGCAGCTTAGGTAACCGCGGGAGGCCCCAGCATTTT. This encodes CASSLGNRGRPQHF.

The CDR3 region has the DNA TGTGCCTGCGAGGACTCTCGGGGGACCCAGTACTTC. This codes for CACEDSRGTQYF. The chain combines TRBV3-1 (or the pseudogene TRBV3-2) with TRBJ2-5; a weak D match, TRBD2 (5 bases). V lost 11 bases and J lost 7, with 17 bases in between. Germline V gene data show CDR1 as LGHDT and CDR2 as YNNKEL (reference sequence). The CDR3 has 12 residues.

The rearrangement joins TRBV5-1 to TRBJ2-5; 9 bases are a match to TRBD2. The CDR3 consists of 15 residues. Trimming took 4 bases from V and 5 from J; bases not matched to a gene: 9. Germline CDR1 SGHRS, CDR2 YFSETQ. CDR3 bases: TGCGCCAGCAGCCAAGGCGGGAGGGCCGGGGAGACCCAGTACTTC. Its translation: CASSQGGRAGETQYF.